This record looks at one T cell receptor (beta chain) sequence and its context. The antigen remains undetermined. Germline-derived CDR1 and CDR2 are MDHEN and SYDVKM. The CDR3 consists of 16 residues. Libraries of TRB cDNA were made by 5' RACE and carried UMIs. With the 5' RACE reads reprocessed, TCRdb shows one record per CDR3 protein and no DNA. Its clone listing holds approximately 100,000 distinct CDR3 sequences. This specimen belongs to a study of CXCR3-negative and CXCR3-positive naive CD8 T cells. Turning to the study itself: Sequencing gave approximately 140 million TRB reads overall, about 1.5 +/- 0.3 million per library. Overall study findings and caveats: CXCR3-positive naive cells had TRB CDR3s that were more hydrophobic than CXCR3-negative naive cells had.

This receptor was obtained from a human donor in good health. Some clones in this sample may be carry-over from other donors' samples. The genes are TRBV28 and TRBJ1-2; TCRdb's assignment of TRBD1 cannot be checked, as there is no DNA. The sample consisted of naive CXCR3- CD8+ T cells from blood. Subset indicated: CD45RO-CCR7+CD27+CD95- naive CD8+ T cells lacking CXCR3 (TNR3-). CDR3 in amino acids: CASSLWGDEGDYGYTF.